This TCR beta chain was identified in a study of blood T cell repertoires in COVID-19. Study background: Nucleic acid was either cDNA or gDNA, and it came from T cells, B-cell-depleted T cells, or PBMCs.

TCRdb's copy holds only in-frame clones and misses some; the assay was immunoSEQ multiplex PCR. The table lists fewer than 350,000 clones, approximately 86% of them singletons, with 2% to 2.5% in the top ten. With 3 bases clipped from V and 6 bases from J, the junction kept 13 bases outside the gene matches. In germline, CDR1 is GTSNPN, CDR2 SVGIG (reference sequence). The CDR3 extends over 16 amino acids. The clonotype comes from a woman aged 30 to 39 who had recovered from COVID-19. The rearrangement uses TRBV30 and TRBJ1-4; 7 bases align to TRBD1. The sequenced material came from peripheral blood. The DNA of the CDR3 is TGTGCCTGGAGGGCGTCCCCCGGGACAGCTTATGAAAAACTGTTTTTT. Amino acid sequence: CAWRASPGTAYEKLFF.